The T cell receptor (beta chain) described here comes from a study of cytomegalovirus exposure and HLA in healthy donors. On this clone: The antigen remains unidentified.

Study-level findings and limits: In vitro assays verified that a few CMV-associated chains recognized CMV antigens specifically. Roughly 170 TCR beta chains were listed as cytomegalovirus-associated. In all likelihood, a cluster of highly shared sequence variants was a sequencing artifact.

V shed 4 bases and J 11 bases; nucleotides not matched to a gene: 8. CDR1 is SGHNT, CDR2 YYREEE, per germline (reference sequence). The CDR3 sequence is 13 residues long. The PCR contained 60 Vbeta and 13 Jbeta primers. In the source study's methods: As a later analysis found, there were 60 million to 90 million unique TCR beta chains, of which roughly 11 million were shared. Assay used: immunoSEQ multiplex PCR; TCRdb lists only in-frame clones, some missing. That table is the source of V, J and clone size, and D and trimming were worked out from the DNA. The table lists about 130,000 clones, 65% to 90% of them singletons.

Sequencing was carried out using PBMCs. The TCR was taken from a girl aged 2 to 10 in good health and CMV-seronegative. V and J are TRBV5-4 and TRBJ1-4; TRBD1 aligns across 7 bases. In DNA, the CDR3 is TGTGCCAGCAGCCCCGACAGGGTGGGGAAACTGTTTTTT. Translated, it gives CASSPDRVGKLFF. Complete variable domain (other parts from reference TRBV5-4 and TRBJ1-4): ETGVTQSPTHLIKTRGQQVTLRCSSQSGHNTVSWYQQALGQGPQFIFQYYREEENGRGNFPPRFSGLQFPNYSSELNVNALELDDSALYLCASSPDRVGKLFFGSGTQLSVL.